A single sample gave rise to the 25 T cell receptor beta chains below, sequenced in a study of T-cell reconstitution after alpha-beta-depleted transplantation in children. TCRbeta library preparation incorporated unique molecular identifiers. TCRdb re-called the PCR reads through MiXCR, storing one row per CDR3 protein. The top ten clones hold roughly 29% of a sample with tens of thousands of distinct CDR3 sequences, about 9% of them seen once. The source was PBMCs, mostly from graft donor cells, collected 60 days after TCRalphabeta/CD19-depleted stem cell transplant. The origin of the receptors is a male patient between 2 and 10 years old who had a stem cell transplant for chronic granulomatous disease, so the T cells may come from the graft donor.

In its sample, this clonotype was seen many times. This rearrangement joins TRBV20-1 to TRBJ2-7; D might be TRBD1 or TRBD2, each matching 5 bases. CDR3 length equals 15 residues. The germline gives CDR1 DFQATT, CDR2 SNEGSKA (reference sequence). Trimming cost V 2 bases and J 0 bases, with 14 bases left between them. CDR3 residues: CSARQPGTPSYEQYF. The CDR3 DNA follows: TGCAGTGCTAGACAACCCGGGACGCCCTCCTACGAGCAGTACTTC.

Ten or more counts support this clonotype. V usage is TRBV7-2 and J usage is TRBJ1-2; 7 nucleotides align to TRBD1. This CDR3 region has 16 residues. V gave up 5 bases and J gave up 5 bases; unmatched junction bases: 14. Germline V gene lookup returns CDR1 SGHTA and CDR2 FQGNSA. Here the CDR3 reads CASSQWVGTASYGYTF. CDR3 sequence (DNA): TGTGCCAGCAGCCAATGGGTGGGGACAGCCTCGTATGGCTACACCTTC.

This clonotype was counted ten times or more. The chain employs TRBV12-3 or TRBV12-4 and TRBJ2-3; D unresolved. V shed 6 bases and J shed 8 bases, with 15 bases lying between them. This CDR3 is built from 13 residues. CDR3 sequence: CASRKPSIFTQYF. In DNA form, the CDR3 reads TGTGCCAGCAGAAAACCCTCCATATTTACGCAGTATTTT.

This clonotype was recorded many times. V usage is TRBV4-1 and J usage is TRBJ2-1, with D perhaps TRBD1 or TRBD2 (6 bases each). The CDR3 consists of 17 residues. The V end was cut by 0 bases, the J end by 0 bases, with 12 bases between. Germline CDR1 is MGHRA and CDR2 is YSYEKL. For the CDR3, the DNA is TGCGCCAGCAGCCAAGATATAGGGGGGAGCTCCTACAATGAGCAGTTCTTC. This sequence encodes CASSQDIGGSSYNEQFF.

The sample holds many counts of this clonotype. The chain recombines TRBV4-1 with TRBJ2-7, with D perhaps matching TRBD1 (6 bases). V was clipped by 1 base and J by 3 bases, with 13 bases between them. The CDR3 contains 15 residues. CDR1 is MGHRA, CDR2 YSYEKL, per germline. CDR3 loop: CASSQVQGAIYEQYF. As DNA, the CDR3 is TGCGCCAGCAGCCAAGTACAGGGAGCGATCTACGAGCAGTACTTC.

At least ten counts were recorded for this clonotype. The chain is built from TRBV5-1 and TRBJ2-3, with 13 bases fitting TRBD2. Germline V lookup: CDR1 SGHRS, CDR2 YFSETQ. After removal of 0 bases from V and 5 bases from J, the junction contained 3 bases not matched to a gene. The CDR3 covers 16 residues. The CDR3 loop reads CASSLGTSGRLDTQYF. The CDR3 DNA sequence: TGCGCCAGCAGCTTGGGGACTAGCGGGAGACTAGATACGCAGTATTTT.

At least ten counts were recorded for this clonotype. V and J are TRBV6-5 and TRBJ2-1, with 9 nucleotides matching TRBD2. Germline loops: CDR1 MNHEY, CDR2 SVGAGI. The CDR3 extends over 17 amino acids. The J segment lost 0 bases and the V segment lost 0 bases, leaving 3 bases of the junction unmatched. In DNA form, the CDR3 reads TGTGCCAGCAGTTACTCTAGCGGGAGTTTCTCCTACAATGAGCAGTTCTTC. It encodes CASSYSSGSFSYNEQFF.

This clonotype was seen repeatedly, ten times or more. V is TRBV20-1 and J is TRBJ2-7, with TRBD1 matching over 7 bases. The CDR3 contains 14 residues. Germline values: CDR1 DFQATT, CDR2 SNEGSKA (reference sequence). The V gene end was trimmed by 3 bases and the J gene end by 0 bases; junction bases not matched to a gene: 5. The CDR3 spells CSARRDRYSYEQYF. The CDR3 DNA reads TGCAGTGCTAGGAGGGACAGATACTCCTACGAGCAGTACTTC.

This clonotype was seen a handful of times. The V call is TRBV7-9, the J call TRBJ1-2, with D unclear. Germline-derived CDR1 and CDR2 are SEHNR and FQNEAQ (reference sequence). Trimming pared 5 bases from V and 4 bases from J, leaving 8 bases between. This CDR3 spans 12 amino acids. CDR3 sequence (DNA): TGTGCCAGCAGCGTTGATACCTATGGCTACACCTTC. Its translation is CASSVDTYGYTF.

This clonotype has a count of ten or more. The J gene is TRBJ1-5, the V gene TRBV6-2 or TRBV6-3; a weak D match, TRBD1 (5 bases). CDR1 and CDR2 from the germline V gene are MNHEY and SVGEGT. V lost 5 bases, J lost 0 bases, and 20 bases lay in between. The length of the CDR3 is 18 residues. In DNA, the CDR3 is TGTGCCAGCAGTCCATCCGGGACGAATCATTATAGCAATCAGCCCCAGCATTTT. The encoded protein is CASSPSGTNHYSNQPQHF.

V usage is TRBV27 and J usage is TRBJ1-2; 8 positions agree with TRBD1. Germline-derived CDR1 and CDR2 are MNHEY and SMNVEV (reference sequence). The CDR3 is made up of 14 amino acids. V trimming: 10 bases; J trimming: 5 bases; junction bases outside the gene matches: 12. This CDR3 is CATYRQGFGYGYTF. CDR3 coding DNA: TGTGCCACCTACAGACAGGGGTTCGGGTATGGCTACACCTTC.

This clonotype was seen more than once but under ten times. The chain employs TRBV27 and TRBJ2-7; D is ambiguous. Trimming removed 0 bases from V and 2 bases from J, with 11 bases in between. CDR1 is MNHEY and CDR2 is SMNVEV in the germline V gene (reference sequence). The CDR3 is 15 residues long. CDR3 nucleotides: TGTGCCAGCAGTTTATCGAGGACGGTCCCCTACGAGCAGTACTTC. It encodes CASSLSRTVPYEQYF.

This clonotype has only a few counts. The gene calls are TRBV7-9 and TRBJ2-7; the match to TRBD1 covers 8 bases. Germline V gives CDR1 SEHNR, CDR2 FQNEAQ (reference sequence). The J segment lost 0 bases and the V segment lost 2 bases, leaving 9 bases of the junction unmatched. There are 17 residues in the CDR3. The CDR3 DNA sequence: TGTGCCAGCAGCTTATCCGGGACAGGCAAAACCTCCTACGAGCAGTACTTC. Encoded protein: CASSLSGTGKTSYEQYF.

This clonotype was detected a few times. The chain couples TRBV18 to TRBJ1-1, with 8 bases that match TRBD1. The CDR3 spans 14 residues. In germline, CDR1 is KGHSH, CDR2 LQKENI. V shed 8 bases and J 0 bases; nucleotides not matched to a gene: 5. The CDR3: CASTRTGMNTEAFF. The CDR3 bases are TGTGCCAGCACCAGGACAGGGATGAACACTGAAGCTTTCTTT.

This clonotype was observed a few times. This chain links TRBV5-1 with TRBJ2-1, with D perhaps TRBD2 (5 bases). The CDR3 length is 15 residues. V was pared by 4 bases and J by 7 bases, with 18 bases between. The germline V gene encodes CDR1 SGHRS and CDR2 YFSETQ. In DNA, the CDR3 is TGCGCCAGCAGCCCGGGTCTAGGGAGAGTAAATGAGCAGTTCTTC. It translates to CASSPGLGRVNEQFF.

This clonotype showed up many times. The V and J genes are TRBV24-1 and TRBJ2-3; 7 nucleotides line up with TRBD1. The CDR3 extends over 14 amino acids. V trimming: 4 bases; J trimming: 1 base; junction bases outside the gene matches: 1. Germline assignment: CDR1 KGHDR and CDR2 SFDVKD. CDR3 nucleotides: TGTGCCACCAGTGACACAGGGGGCACAGATACGCAGTATTTT. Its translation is CATSDTGGTDTQYF.

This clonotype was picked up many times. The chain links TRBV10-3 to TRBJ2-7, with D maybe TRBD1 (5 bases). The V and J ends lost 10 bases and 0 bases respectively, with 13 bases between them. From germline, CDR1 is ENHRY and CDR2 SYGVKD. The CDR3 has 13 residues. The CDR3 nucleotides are TGTGCCACCTACGGCACAGGCTCCTACGAGCAGTACTTC. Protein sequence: CATYGTGSYEQYF.

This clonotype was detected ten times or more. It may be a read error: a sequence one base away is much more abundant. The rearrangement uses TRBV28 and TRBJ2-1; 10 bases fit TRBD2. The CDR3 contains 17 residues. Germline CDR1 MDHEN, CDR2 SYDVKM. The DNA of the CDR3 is TGTGCCAGCAGTTCGACAAAACTAGCGGGAAAGGGGAATGAGCAGCTCTTC. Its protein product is CASSSTKLAGKGNEQLF. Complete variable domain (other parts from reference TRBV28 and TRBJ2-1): DVKVTQSSRYLVKRTGEKVFLECVQDMDHENMFWYRQDPGLGLRLIYFSYDVKMKEKGDIPEGYSVSREKKERFSLILESASTNQTSMYLCASSSTKLAGKGNEQLFGPGTRLTVL.

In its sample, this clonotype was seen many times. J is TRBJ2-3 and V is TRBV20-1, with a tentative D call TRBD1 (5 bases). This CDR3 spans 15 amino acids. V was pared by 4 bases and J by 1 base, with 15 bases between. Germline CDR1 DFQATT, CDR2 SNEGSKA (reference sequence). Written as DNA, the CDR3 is TGCAGTGCTACAAAAGGACACTCGGGCACAGATACGCAGTATTTT. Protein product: CSATKGHSGTDTQYF.

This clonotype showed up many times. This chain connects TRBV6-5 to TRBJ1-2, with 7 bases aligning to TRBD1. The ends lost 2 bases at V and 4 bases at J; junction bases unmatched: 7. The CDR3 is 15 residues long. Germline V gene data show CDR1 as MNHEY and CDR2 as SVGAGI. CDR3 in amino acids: CASSYGPPGGYGYTF. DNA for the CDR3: TGTGCCAGCAGTTACGGTCCGCCAGGGGGCTATGGCTACACCTTC.

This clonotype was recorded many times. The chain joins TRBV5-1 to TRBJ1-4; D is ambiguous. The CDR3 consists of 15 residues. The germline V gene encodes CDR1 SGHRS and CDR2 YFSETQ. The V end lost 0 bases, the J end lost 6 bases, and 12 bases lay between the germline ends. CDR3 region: CASSLVGVRYEKLFF. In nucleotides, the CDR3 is TGCGCCAGCAGCTTGGTCGGGGTCCGGTATGAAAAACTGTTTTTT. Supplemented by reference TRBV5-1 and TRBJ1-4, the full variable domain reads KAGVTQTPRYLIKTRGQQVTLSCSPISGHRSVSWYQQTPGQGLQFLFEYFSETQRNKGNFPGRFSGRQFSNSRSEMNVSTLELGDSALYLCASSLVGVRYEKLFFGSGTQLSVL.

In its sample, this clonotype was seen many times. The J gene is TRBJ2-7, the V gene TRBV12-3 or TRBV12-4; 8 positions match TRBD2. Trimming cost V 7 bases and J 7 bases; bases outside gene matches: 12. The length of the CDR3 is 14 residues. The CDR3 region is CASTPSGPTYEQYF. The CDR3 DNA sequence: TGTGCCAGCACCCCTAGCGGGCCCACGTATGAGCAGTACTTC.

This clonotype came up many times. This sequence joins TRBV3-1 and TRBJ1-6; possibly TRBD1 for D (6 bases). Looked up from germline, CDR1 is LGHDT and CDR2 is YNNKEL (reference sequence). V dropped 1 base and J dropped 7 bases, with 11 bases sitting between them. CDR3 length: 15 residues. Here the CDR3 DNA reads TGTGCCAGCAGCCAAGTCGGGGGGGCCAATTCACCCCTCCACTTT. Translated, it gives CASSQVGGANSPLHF. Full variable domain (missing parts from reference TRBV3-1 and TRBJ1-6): DTAVSQTPKYLVTQMGNDKSIKCEQNLGHDTMYWYKQDSKKFLKIMFSYNNKELIINETVPNRFSPKSPDKAHLNLHINSLELGDSAVYFCASSQVGGANSPLHFGNGTRLTVT.

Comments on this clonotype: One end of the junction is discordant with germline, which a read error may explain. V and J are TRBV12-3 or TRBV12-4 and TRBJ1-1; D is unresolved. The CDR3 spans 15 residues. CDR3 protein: CASSSSFNPNAEAFF. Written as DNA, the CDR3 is TGTGCCAGCAGTTCTTCATTCAACCCGAACGCTGAAGCTTTCTTT.

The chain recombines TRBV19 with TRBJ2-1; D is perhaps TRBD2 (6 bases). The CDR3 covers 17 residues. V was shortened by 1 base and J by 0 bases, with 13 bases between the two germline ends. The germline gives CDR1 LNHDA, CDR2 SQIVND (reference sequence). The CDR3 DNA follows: TGTGCCAGTAGTATAGTAGCGCTGGGACTCTCCTACAATGAGCAGTTCTTC. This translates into CASSIVALGLSYNEQFF.